Below are 12 T cell receptor beta chains sequenced from a single sample in a study of Graves' ophthalmopathy and Graves' hyperthyroidism. Investigators amplified TCR beta CDR3 regions from RNA transcripts. HTBI primers were employed in first-round RT-PCR, then a second-round multiplex PCR followed. TCRdb reprocessed the multiplex PCR reads with MiXCR, giving one entry per CDR3 protein. This table holds about 380,000 distinct CDR3 sequences, 15% found once. Specimen: peripheral blood. The receptor set was obtained from a woman aged 18-29 years with stable Graves' hyperthyroidism.

This clonotype has a count of ten or more. The rearrangement uses TRBV19 and TRBJ1-5; D gene uncertain. Germline CDR1 is LNHDA and CDR2 is SQIVND (reference sequence). The CDR3 extends over 15 amino acids. V was clipped by 5 bases and J by 1 base, with 12 bases between them. CDR3 DNA: TGTGCCAGTAGTTGGGTACAAGAGAGCAATCAGCCCCAGCATTTT. Protein: CASSWVQESNQPQHF.

This clonotype was counted ten times or more. The chain combines TRBV4-2 with TRBJ2-6, with D unresolved. V was clipped by 0 bases and J by 0 bases, with 3 bases between them. The CDR3 extends over 15 amino acids. Germline CDR1 LGHNA, CDR2 YNFKEQ. CDR3 in DNA: TGTGCCAGCAGCCAAGAGGCCTCTGGGGCCAACGTCCTGACTTTC. It specifies CASSQEASGANVLTF.

The V gene is TRBV19, the J gene TRBJ2-5; D uncertain. Between the trimmed V and J ends, which lost 3 bases and 0 bases, there was a span of 8 bases. Germline loops: CDR1 LNHDA, CDR2 SQIVND (reference sequence). The CDR3 is 14 amino acids. CDR3 sequence: CASSMSVYQETQYF. For the CDR3, the DNA is TGTGCCAGTAGTATGTCCGTGTACCAAGAGACCCAGTACTTC.

This clonotype was seen at least ten times. The chain is built from TRBV6-5 and TRBJ2-5; D perhaps matches TRBD2 (6 bases). Between the trimmed V and J ends, which lost 2 bases and 3 bases, there was a span of 10 bases. Germline assignment: CDR1 MNHEY and CDR2 SVGAGI. The CDR3 extends over 14 amino acids. The CDR3 sequence: CASSYGWEEETQYF. The CDR3 bases are TGTGCCAGCAGTTACGGATGGGAGGAAGAGACCCAGTACTTC.

This clonotype showed up many times. The V gene is TRBV9, the J gene TRBJ1-1; D ambiguous. V dropped 4 bases and J dropped 5 bases, with 24 bases sitting between them. In germline, CDR1 is SGDLS, CDR2 YYNGEE. The CDR3 is made up of 17 amino acids. CDR3 residues: CASSPFESGAGGTEAFF. As DNA, the CDR3 is TGTGCCAGCAGCCCTTTTGAGTCAGGCGCAGGTGGTACTGAAGCTTTCTTT.

This clonotype was seen ten or more times. This chain joins TRBV24-1 and TRBJ2-2; no clear D gene. The CDR3 is 13 amino acids. From germline, CDR1 is KGHDR and CDR2 SFDVKD. Trimming pared 8 bases from V and 2 bases from J, leaving 8 bases between. The CDR3 DNA is TGTGCCACCACGGCAGACAACACCGGGGAGCTGTTTTTT. Encoded protein: CATTADNTGELFF.

This clonotype appeared many times. This chain joins TRBV6-5 and TRBJ1-2, with 8 bases matching TRBD1. V lost 7 bases to trimming and J lost 1 base; unmatched junction nucleotides: 5. Germline V gene data show CDR1 as MNHEY and CDR2 as SVGAGI. The CDR3 has 14 amino acids. The CDR3, as DNA: TGTGCCAGCAACGGACAGGGTCGTAACTATGGCTACACCTTC. Protein product: CASNGQGRNYGYTF.

In this sample, this clonotype turned up many times. The chain employs TRBV29-1 and TRBJ1-1; 7 bases match TRBD1. There are 12 residues in the CDR3. The ends lost 6 bases at V and 5 bases at J; junction bases unmatched: 6. Germline-derived CDR1 and CDR2 are SQVTM and ANQGSEA. The CDR3, as DNA: TGCAGCGTAGTGGACAGGAGGACTGAAGCTTTCTTT. It specifies CSVVDRRTEAFF.

This clonotype was counted many times. This chain uses TRBV12-3 or TRBV12-4 with TRBJ1-5, with TRBD1 matching over 9 bases. With V trimmed by 5 bases and J by 0 bases, 5 bases remained unmatched. CDR3 length: 16 residues. CDR3 DNA: TGTGCCAGCAGTCGCCGACAGGGGGTTAGCAATCAGCCCCAGCATTTT. Translation gives CASSRRQGVSNQPQHF.

This clonotype was seen at least ten times. This sequence joins TRBV5-5 and TRBJ2-7; 11 nucleotides agree with TRBD2. Germline V lookup: CDR1 SGHKS, CDR2 YYEKEE (reference sequence). Losses at the gene ends were 1 base for V and 2 bases for J; bases not matched to a gene: 5. The CDR3 runs 16 residues. The CDR3 bases are TGTGCCAGCAGCTTGCAGCTAGCGGGGGGTGCCTACGAGCAGTACTTC. Translated: CASSLQLAGGAYEQYF.

This chain links TRBV6-2 or TRBV6-3 with TRBJ1-5, with D maybe TRBD1 (5 bases). The V gene lost 0 bases and the J gene lost 2 bases, with 14 bases spanning the gap. Germline CDR1 MNHEY, CDR2 SVGEGT. The CDR3 loop spans 17 amino acids. CDR3 bases: TGTGCCAGCAGTTACTCGCGGGGGTACGGGGGCAATCAGCCCCAGCATTTT. Translated, it gives CASSYSRGYGGNQPQHF.

This chain connects TRBV9 to TRBJ2-2, with 8 bases lining up with TRBD1. CDR1 and CDR2 (germline): SGDLS, YYNGEE. The CDR3 has 18 residues. With V trimmed by 0 bases and J by 6 bases, 13 bases remained unmatched. This CDR3 is CASSVAPAQGAMSGELFF. The CDR3 DNA follows: TGTGCCAGCAGCGTAGCTCCGGCTCAGGGGGCGATGTCCGGGGAGCTGTTTTTT.